These 24 T cell receptor beta chains share one sample of origin, sequenced in a study of T cell repertoires in cytomegalovirus infection. A single record per CDR3 protein comes from TCRdb applying MiXCR to the reads. The repertoire holds under 500,000 distinct CDR3 sequences, with more than 40% as singletons. These receptors are not linked to any known antigen. The sequencing here drew on cultured PBMCs, taken from culture after CMV antigen stimulation. The source of these receptors is a human donor in good health (CMV status not recorded). Some clones in this sample may be carry-over from other donors' samples.

This clonotype was recorded only once. The chain uses TRBV19 and TRBJ2-5; TRBD1 agrees at 9 bases. Germline V CDR1 and CDR2: LNHDA, SQIVND (reference sequence). Germline trimming cut 5 bases from V and 5 bases from J; bases unmatched to any gene: 9. The CDR3 has 15 amino acids. CDR3 DNA: TGTGCCAGTAGTTCCCTCGGGACAGGGTTGGAGACCCAGTACTTC. Translated, it gives CASSSLGTGLETQYF.

This chain uses TRBV12-3 or TRBV12-4 with TRBJ1-1; D unclear. V was pared by 6 bases and J by 6 bases, with 17 bases between. This CDR3 region has 14 residues. DNA of the CDR3: TGTGCCAGCAGCTACCGCCAGTATAACCCTGAAGCTTTCTTT. This gives the protein CASSYRQYNPEAFF.

The chain links TRBV12-3 or TRBV12-4 to TRBJ2-5, with D perhaps TRBD1 or TRBD2 (5 bases each). Between the trimmed V and J ends, which lost 7 bases and 4 bases, there was a span of 16 bases. The CDR3 totals 14 residues. The DNA for the CDR3 is TGTGCCAGCAAAACTCGGGACCAGGGAGAGACCCAGTACTTC. Protein sequence: CASKTRDQGETQYF.

The chain couples TRBV6-1 to TRBJ2-5; D unclear. Deletions cut 2 bases from V and 5 bases from J, with 9 bases between. Germline V gene lookup returns CDR1 MNHNS and CDR2 SASEGT. The CDR3 sequence is 13 residues long. The CDR3 bases are TGTGCCAGCAGTGAATCAAATTTCGAGACCCAGTACTTC. Protein product: CASSESNFETQYF.

The chain links TRBV20-1 to TRBJ2-7, with TRBD1 matching 9 bases. The junction had 5 bases not matched to a gene; V was cut back by 0 bases and J by 5 bases. This CDR3 spans 14 amino acids. Germline V gene lookup returns CDR1 DFQATT and CDR2 SNEGSKA (reference sequence). The DNA for the CDR3 is TGCAGTGCTAGAGATGCCGGGACAGGGAACGAGCAGTACTTC. Its translation is CSARDAGTGNEQYF.

This clonotype was counted between two and nine times. This rearrangement joins TRBV12-3 or TRBV12-4 to TRBJ2-7; TRBD2 aligns across 8 bases. The CDR3 is made up of 15 amino acids. The trim removed 3 bases at V and 0 bases at J, leaving 4 bases unmatched. The CDR3 spells CASSFGGRSSYEQYF. Written as DNA, the CDR3 is TGTGCCAGCAGTTTCGGCGGGAGGAGCTCCTACGAGCAGTACTTC.

The chain is built from TRBV7-9 and TRBJ2-2; D is possibly TRBD1 or TRBD2 (5 bases each). Germline V CDR1 and CDR2: SEHNR, FQNEAQ (reference sequence). The ends were cut back, 0 bases at V and 4 bases at J, with 9 bases in the middle. CDR3 length: 15 residues. The CDR3 coding sequence is TGTGCCAGCAGCTTAGCTATGGGACCCACCGGGGAGCTGTTTTTT. Translation gives CASSLAMGPTGELFF.

The gene calls are TRBV4-1 and TRBJ2-3; no definite D call. CDR1 is MGHRA, CDR2 YSYEKL, per germline. V gave up 0 bases and J gave up 1 base, with 11 bases separating them. This CDR3 comprises 16 residues. The CDR3 sequence is CASSQDWDRGTDTQYF. The DNA for the CDR3 is TGCGCCAGCAGCCAAGATTGGGATCGAGGCACAGATACGCAGTATTTT.

This clonotype was counted between two and nine times. The chain carries TRBV6-6 and TRBJ2-3; TRBD2 matches at 8 bases. Germline V gene lookup returns CDR1 MNHNY and CDR2 SVGAGI (reference sequence). V dropped 6 bases and J dropped 4; count of bases not matched to a gene: 6. The CDR3 runs to 14 residues. The CDR3, as DNA: TGTGCCAGCAGGGCCGGGGGGGCCGCAGATACGCAGTATTTT. Translation: CASRAGGAADTQYF.

This CDR3 reads CASSPLRGTNTGELFF. The CDR3 nucleotides read TGTGCCAGCAGCCCGTTAAGAGGCACGAACACCGGGGAGCTGTTTTTT. The genes are TRBV11-2 and TRBJ2-2; D gene unclear. The ends were cut back, 5 bases at V and 0 bases at J, with 13 bases in the middle. The CDR3 has 16 amino acids. Germline loops: CDR1 SGHAT, CDR2 FQNNGV.

This clonotype has more than one count but fewer than ten. The V gene is TRBV7-2, the J gene TRBJ2-2; TRBD2 matches at 10 bases. CDR1 is SGHTA, CDR2 FQGNSA, per germline. J lost 5 bases, V lost 4 bases, and 4 bases had no gene match. There are 15 residues in the CDR3. CDR3 in DNA: TGTGCCAGCAGCTCATATAGCGGGGGGACCGGGGAGCTGTTTTTT. As protein: CASSSYSGGTGELFF.

The chain recombines TRBV7-8 with TRBJ1-5; 7 bases agree with TRBD1. Trimming at V came to 5 bases and at J to 3 bases, leaving 7 bases not matched to a gene. Germline-derived CDR1 and CDR2 are SGHVS and FQNEAQ. This CDR3 has 15 residues. This CDR3 reads CASSAGTEANQPQHF. The CDR3 nucleotides are TGTGCCAGCAGCGCAGGGACAGAAGCCAATCAGCCCCAGCATTTT.

V is TRBV11-2 and J is TRBJ2-7; TRBD2 matches 7 bases. CDR3 length: 15 residues. Germline V gene data show CDR1 as SGHAT and CDR2 as FQNNGV. V dropped 1 base and J dropped 6; count of bases not matched to a gene: 9. The CDR3 DNA follows: TGTGCCAGCAGCTTAGCCGGACTAGGTTTCCCCGAGCAGTACTTC. It translates to CASSLAGLGFPEQYF.

In its sample, this clonotype was seen many times. This rearrangement joins TRBV7-2 to TRBJ1-1; a weak D match, TRBD1 (6 bases). Per the germline V gene, CDR1 is SGHTA and CDR2 is FQGNSA. The CDR3 runs to 17 residues. The V and J ends lost 1 base and 2 bases respectively, with 17 bases between them. CDR3 in amino acids: CASSLVGGPNFNTEAFF. CDR3 nucleotide sequence: TGTGCCAGCAGCTTAGTGGGGGGGCCAAATTTTAACACTGAAGCTTTCTTT.

The chain employs TRBV4-1 and TRBJ1-6; D is ambiguous. The CDR3 runs 15 residues. Trimming stripped 0 bases from V and 6 bases from J, with 9 bases between. Germline CDR1 and CDR2: MGHRA and YSYEKL. As DNA, the CDR3 is TGCGCCAGCAGCCAAGATCCGCGGCCTAATTCACCCCTCCACTTT. It is translated as CASSQDPRPNSPLHF.

The chain recombines TRBV27 with TRBJ2-6; TRBD1 matches at 7 bases. V lost 6 bases and J lost 3; bases outside the gene matches: 5. CDR3 length equals 15 residues. Germline V gene lookup returns CDR1 MNHEY and CDR2 SMNVEV (reference sequence). DNA for the CDR3: TGTGCCAGCAGAGGGGGCGCCTATGGGGCCAACGTCCTGACTTTC. Translating gives CASRGGAYGANVLTF.

The chain employs TRBV6-2 or TRBV6-3 and TRBJ2-7; 13 bases are a match to TRBD2. The CDR3 is 16 residues long. The germline gives CDR1 MNHEY, CDR2 SVGEGT. With V trimmed by 2 bases and J by 6 bases, 7 bases remained unmatched. This chain's CDR3 is CASSYPGLAGATEQYF. In DNA, the CDR3 is TGTGCCAGCAGTTACCCCGGACTAGCGGGAGCTACCGAGCAGTACTTC.

The chain combines TRBV7-2 with TRBJ2-1, with D perhaps TRBD1 (6 bases). The V gene's germline CDR1 is SGHTA and CDR2 FQGNSA. Trimming removed 4 bases at V and 4 bases at J, with 17 bases between. The CDR3 runs 16 residues. The CDR3 coding sequence is TGTGCCAGCAGCTCCCTAAGTACTGGACAGTACAATGAGCAGTTCTTC. It codes for CASSSLSTGQYNEQFF.

The genes are TRBV10-3 and TRBJ1-1, with no clear D. The CDR3 sequence is 15 residues long. V lost 5 bases to trimming and J lost 0 bases, with 13 bases between them. CDR1 is ENHRY, CDR2 SYGVKD, per germline. DNA of the CDR3: TGTGCCATCAGTTCCCCGGGCACGATGAACACTGAAGCTTTCTTT. Translated: CAISSPGTMNTEAFF.

The J gene is TRBJ2-1, the V gene TRBV29-1, with D possibly being TRBD1 (5 bases). Germline loops: CDR1 SQVTM, CDR2 ANQGSEA. Trimming took 4 bases from V and 2 from J, leaving 12 bases between them. The CDR3 contains 14 residues. CDR3 DNA sequence: TGCAGCGTTGGCAGGGCTGCAACCTACAATGAGCAGTTCTTC. Translated: CSVGRAATYNEQFF.

Only a few counts were recorded for this clonotype. J is TRBJ2-7 and V is TRBV4-3; the D is unclear. The germline V gene encodes CDR1 LGHNA and CDR2 YSLEER. V lost 4 bases and J 3 bases, leaving 16 bases between the germline ends. The CDR3 spans 15 residues. CDR3 in DNA: TGCGCCAGCAGCCTTCGGGCAGGCATATTCTACGAGCAGTACTTC. This gives the protein CASSLRAGIFYEQYF.

The rearrangement uses TRBV2 and TRBJ2-7, with D possibly TRBD2 on 5 matching bases. The length of the CDR3 is 14 residues. V was pared by 6 bases and J by 1 base, with 13 bases between. Germline V gene sequence: CDR1 SNHLY, CDR2 FYNNEI. The CDR3 DNA sequence: TGTGCCAGCAGAGCTAGGTGGGAGTCCTACGAGCAGTACTTC. Translated, it gives CASRARWESYEQYF.

V is TRBV6-5 and J is TRBJ1-5, with 8 positions matching TRBD1. This CDR3 is 14 amino acids long. The germline V gene encodes CDR1 MNHEY and CDR2 SVGAGI. The J segment lost 3 bases and the V segment lost 6 bases, leaving 4 bases of the junction unmatched. The CDR3 region has the DNA TGTGCCAGCAGCTTGACAGGGGACAATCAGCCCCAGCATTTT. It yields the protein CASSLTGDNQPQHF.

V is TRBV12-3 or TRBV12-4 and J is TRBJ2-1; perhaps TRBD2 as D (6 bases). V dropped 6 bases and J dropped 4 bases, with 10 bases sitting between them. CDR3 length: 13 residues. The CDR3, as DNA: TGTGCCAGCAGCGTACTAGCTTACAATGAGCAGTTCTTC. Translation: CASSVLAYNEQFF.